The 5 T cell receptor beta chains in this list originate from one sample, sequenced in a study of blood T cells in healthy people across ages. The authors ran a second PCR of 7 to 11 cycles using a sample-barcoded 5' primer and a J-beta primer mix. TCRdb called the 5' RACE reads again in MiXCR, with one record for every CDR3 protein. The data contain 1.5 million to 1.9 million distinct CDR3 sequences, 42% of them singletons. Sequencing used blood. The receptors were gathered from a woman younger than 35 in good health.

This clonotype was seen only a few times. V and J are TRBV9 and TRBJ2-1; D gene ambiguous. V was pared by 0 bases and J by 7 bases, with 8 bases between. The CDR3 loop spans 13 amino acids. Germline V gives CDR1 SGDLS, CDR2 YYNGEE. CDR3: CASSVAGVNEQFF. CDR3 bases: TGTGCCAGCAGCGTAGCCGGTGTTAATGAGCAGTTCTTC.

CDR3: CASSDPSGSVYNEQFF. CDR3 coding DNA: TGTGCCAGCAGTGATCCTAGCGGGAGTGTTTACAATGAGCAGTTCTTC. This sequence joins TRBV25-1 and TRBJ2-1; 10 nucleotides align to TRBD2. The germline CDR1 and CDR2 sequences are MGHDK and SYGVNS. With 3 bases clipped from V and 4 bases from J, the junction kept 6 bases outside the gene matches. The CDR3 sequence is 16 residues long.

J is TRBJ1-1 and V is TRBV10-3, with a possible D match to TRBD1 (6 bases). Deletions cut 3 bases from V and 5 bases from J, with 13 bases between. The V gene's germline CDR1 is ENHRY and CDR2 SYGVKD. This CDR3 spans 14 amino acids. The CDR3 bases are TGTGCCATCAGTGATCAGGGGCTTGGGACTGAAGCTTTCTTT. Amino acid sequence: CAISDQGLGTEAFF.

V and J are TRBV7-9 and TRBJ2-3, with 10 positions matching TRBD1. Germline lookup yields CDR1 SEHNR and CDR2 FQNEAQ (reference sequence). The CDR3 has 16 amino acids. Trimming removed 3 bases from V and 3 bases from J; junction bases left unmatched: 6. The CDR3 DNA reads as TGTGCCAGCAGCTTGACGGGACAGGGGAAAACAGATACGCAGTATTTT. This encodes CASSLTGQGKTDTQYF.

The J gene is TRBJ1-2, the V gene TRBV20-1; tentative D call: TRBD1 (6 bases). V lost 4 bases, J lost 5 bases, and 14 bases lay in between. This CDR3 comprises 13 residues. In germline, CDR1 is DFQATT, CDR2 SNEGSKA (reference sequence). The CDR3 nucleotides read TGCAGTGCTACCCACAAACAGGGTTATGGCTACACCTTC. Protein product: CSATHKQGYGYTF.